The present T cell receptor beta chain was sequenced within a study of shared clonotypes between healthy human individuals (TCRdb year 2020). Broadly, across the study: A couple of women and a few men aged 18 to 49 years were included in the cohort. Per donor, three plates each were used for CD4 naive and CD4 memory, two for CD8 naive, and one for CD8 memory. Blood TCR repertoires of several healthy adults were deeply sequenced to estimate repertoire size and the extent of clonotype sharing between individuals. Different laboratories and diverse techniques were used to prepare libraries and sequence TCR repertoires, to increase sequencing depth and limit assay-specific biases. Between about 0.85 and 10 billion PBMCs per donor were obtained by leukapheresis.

Regarding this clone: Its antigen is unknown. No qualities accompany the bases; no much larger clone lies one base away.

Study-level results and caveats: Pairwise subsampling led to the expectation that sequencing depth would affect the degree of clonotype sharing among donors. The small number of donors limited the genetic and exposure-history diversity represented. Estimated clonotype richness was generally larger for naive than for memory subsets. Across several donors, 5% to 6% of naive CD4, approximately 3.6% of naive CD8, around 2.1% of memory CD4, and over 0.35% of memory CD8 clonotypes were shared. Clonotypes shared by all four sorted-subset donors showed higher generation probabilities than non-shared clonotypes. Even with the large sequencing depth, rarefaction of the sorted-subset datasets indicated that sequencing was incomplete. Sampling was limited to blood, and TCR repertoires in tissue likely differ from TCR repertoires in blood.

CD8 naive samples were CD45RO-negative cells positively selected for CCR7, giving a CD45RA+CCR7+ population that excluded TemRA cells. The donors were healthy, HIV-negative adults with no recently reported acute infections or vaccinations. All donors were Caucasian adults living in Nashville, Tennessee, USA. After blood collection by leukapheresis, PBMCs were isolated using Ficoll-Histopaque density gradient centrifugation and then cryopreserved in the vapor phase of liquid nitrogen. Purity and quantity of every magnetically sorted T cell population were checked by analytical flow cytometry. Genomic DNA was isolated from every sorted fraction and measured by UV absorbance on a Nanodrop 2000c. Using the deep immunoSEQ assay, multiplex PCR amplified TCR CDR3 regions from genomic DNA. For each cell subset, the extracted genomic DNA was distributed evenly across all wells of several immunoSEQ 96-well plates, and each plate served as one replicate. For sorted subsets, each replicate PCR was loaded with 150 to 250 ng genomic DNA, equivalent to 30,000 or so T cell genomes. Purified libraries were measured with a Qubit 3.0 fluorometer, size-checked on a Bioanalyzer 2100, and measured again with the KAPA Library Quantification kit. Every immunoSEQ 96-well plate was sequenced on a dedicated single-read 150-cycle Illumina NextSeq 550 flow cell. As for how the authors treated the data: Because the immunoSEQ output held only junctional sequences and lacked quality scores, the filtering could not match the filtering applied to full-length reads. To assign V/J genes and CDR3, sequences were annotated using PyIR, a Python wrapper for IgBLAST v1.9, with IMGT germline references. Reads with weak V/J assignments (E-value above 1e-6), missing CDR3, stop codons, out-of-frame junctions, or ambiguous translated residues were removed. A V3J clonotype was defined by an identical inferred V gene, J gene, and CDR3 amino acid sequence. To compute the percentage overlap between repertoires, the number of shared unique clonotypes was divided by the size of the smaller repertoire. Repertoire richness was assessed with RTK rarefaction, the Chao1 estimator, and Recon v2.1 estimates of unobserved clonotypes. For all TCRbeta clonotypes obtained by the gDNA method from a few donors, generation probabilities were computed with OLGA. TCRdb took over this immuneACCESS table, retaining in-frame rearrangements with V and J assigned. Such tables are incomplete; in checked studies, under half of the missing clones stem from an unresolved V gene, and the remainder is unexplained. V and J calls and clone size are copied from that table; D and trimming were computed from the DNA. The table for this sample lists 1.5 million to 2.5 million clones; about 95% of them were counted only once. Together, the top ten hold 1.2% of the sample.

The sample consisted of naive CD8+ T cells sorted from blood. This sample's cell subset or site label indicates: CD45RA+CCR7+. The clonotype comes from a man aged 18 to 30 in good health.

The nucleotides read TGTGCCAGCAGTGATCTCTCCGGGACCCAGTACTTC. The encoded protein is CASSDLSGTQYF. The chain couples TRBV7-6 to TRBJ2-5; no D segment can be confidently identified. The CDR3 contains 12 residues, cysteine and phenylalanine counted. Kept here is only the CDR3 DNA, which spans 36 bases and is read in frame from base 1. The trim is 6 bases for V and 7 bases for J, with a gap of 12 bases between the germline ends. For CDR1 and CDR2, the germline V gene lists SGHVS and FNYEAQ.